A single sample gave rise to the 12 T cell receptor beta chains below, sequenced in a study of cytomegalovirus exposure and HLA in healthy donors. Sequenced by immunoSEQ multiplex PCR; TCRdb stores in-frame clones only, minus some. The sample has about 160,000 clones; almost 85% are singletons. Sequenced sample: PBMCs. The receptors here all came from a man aged 30-40 years in good health and CMV-seropositive.

The chain combines TRBV18 with TRBJ2-7, with 8 bases that match TRBD1. There are 15 residues in the CDR3. Germline V lookup: CDR1 KGHSH, CDR2 LQKENI. Trimming removed 5 bases from V and 0 bases from J; junction bases left unmatched: 6. The CDR3 sequence is CASSGRTGNSYEQYF. The CDR3 region has the DNA TGTGCCAGCTCAGGTAGGACAGGGAACTCCTACGAGCAGTACTTC.

The genes are TRBV13 and TRBJ1-1; tentative D call: TRBD1 (6 bases). V lost 5 bases, J lost 3 bases, and 10 bases lay in between. The CDR3 spans 13 residues. Germline V gene data show CDR1 as PRHDT and CDR2 as FYEKMQ (reference sequence). The CDR3 DNA follows: TGTGCCAGCAGCCCGGACAGCTACACTGAAGCTTTCTTT. Translating it yields CASSPDSYTEAFF.

The V gene is TRBV6-5, the J gene TRBJ2-3; D unresolved. CDR1 MNHEY and CDR2 SVGAGI come from the germline V gene. Trimming pared 5 bases from V and 5 bases from J, leaving 8 bases between. This CDR3 spans 12 amino acids. This CDR3 reads CASSLVRDTQYF. The CDR3 DNA is TGTGCCAGCAGTCTAGTGCGAGATACGCAGTATTTT.

This clone is a singleton in its sample. The V call is TRBV5-1, the J call TRBJ2-1; 7 nucleotides agree with TRBD2. This CDR3 contains 15 residues. The V segment lost 4 bases and the J segment 9 bases; nucleotides outside the gene matches: 13. The germline CDR1 and CDR2 sequences are SGHRS and YFSETQ. For the CDR3, the DNA is TGCGCCAGCAGCCCTTGGTCGGGGGGTGTCGGTGAGCAGTTCTTC. Protein: CASSPWSGGVGEQFF. Together with reference TRBV5-1 and TRBJ2-1, the CDR3 gives the full variable domain: KAGVTQTPRYLIKTRGQQVTLSCSPISGHRSVSWYQQTPGQGLQFLFEYFSETQRNKGNFPGRFSGRQFSNSRSEMNVSTLELGDSALYLCASSPWSGGVGEQFFGPGTRLTVL.

This chain joins TRBV11-2 and TRBJ1-4; D unresolved. V was shortened by 0 bases and J by 8 bases, with 10 bases between the two germline ends. The CDR3 runs 14 residues. Germline loops: CDR1 SGHAT, CDR2 FQNNGV. Here the CDR3 reads CASSLDVEGEKLFF. The CDR3 nucleotides read TGTGCCAGCAGCTTAGATGTAGAGGGCGAAAAACTGTTTTTT.

The CDR3 protein is CASRASGTRQETQYF. Here the CDR3 DNA reads TGCGCCAGCAGAGCTAGCGGGACGCGCCAAGAGACCCAGTACTTC. The V and J genes are TRBV5-1 and TRBJ2-5; 9 bases are shared with TRBD2. The length of the CDR3 is 15 residues. CDR1 SGHRS and CDR2 YFSETQ come from the germline V gene. Trimming took 5 bases from V and 1 from J; bases not matched to a gene: 6.

The chain is built from TRBV6-5 and TRBJ1-3; no definite D call. V was trimmed by 4 bases and J by 5 bases, leaving 9 bases between them. CDR1 MNHEY and CDR2 SVGAGI come from the germline V gene. The CDR3 covers 13 residues. The DNA of the CDR3 is TGTGCCAGCAGTTCTTGGGAGAGAAACACCATATATTTT. Amino acid sequence: CASSSWERNTIYF.

The gene calls are TRBV28 and TRBJ2-7; D is perhaps TRBD1 (6 bases). The CDR3 has 13 residues. CDR1 is MDHEN and CDR2 is SYDVKM in the germline V gene. V was clipped by 6 bases and J by 3 bases, with 12 bases between them. The CDR3: CASRQGLDYEQYF. In DNA form, the CDR3 reads TGTGCCAGCAGACAGGGATTGGACTACGAGCAGTACTTC.

The V and J genes are TRBV27 and TRBJ2-7, with TRBD1 identical over 9 bases. The trim removed 1 base at V and 5 bases at J, leaving 3 bases unmatched. Germline CDR1 is MNHEY and CDR2 is SMNVEV (reference sequence). The CDR3 totals 14 residues. CDR3 in DNA: TGTGCCAGCAGTTTATGGGACAGGGTCCACGAGCAGTACTTC. Protein product: CASSLWDRVHEQYF.

J is TRBJ1-6 and V is TRBV30; TRBD1 matches at 7 bases. CDR3 length: 13 residues. With V trimmed by 5 bases and J by 6 bases, 4 bases remained unmatched. Germline loops: CDR1 GTSNPN, CDR2 SVGIG (reference sequence). The CDR3 bases are TGTGCCTGGCGAAACAGGGGTAATTCACCCCTCCACTTT. This sequence encodes CAWRNRGNSPLHF.

The chain links TRBV27 to TRBJ2-1; TRBD2 matches 11 bases. The CDR3 runs 15 residues. Losses at the gene ends were 3 bases for V and 5 bases for J; bases not matched to a gene: 3. CDR1 and CDR2 (germline): MNHEY, SMNVEV (reference sequence). The CDR3 protein is CASSFLAGGNNEQFF. CDR3 coding DNA: TGTGCCAGCAGTTTCCTAGCGGGAGGAAACAATGAGCAGTTCTTC.

This clone was counted once. V and J are TRBV28 and TRBJ2-7; 9 bases agree with TRBD1. V shed 6 bases, J shed 3 bases, and the junction held 6 bases outside the gene matches. Germline lookup yields CDR1 MDHEN and CDR2 SYDVKM. This CDR3 comprises 14 residues. The chain's CDR3 is CASSLVTGGYEQYF. The CDR3 nucleotides are TGTGCCAGCAGCTTGGTGACAGGGGGCTACGAGCAGTACTTC.